Listed below are T cell receptor beta chains from one sample, sequenced in a study of OX40 agonist ivuxolimab in advanced cancers. Measured with immunoSEQ multiplex PCR; TCRdb has only the in-frame clones, and not every one. In the table there are approximately 37,000 clones, approximately 90% of which are singletons. The sequenced sample was CD4+ or CD8+ T cells sorted from blood, obtained in a trial of the OX40 agonist ivuxolimab. The receptors derive from an adult with an advanced solid tumor such as melanoma, head and neck, liver or kidney cancer. CDR3s include the opening cysteine and the closing phenylalanine or tryptophan. Fields, in order: J gene, clone size, CDR3 length, V gene, D gene, CDR3 DNA, CDR3 protein. D genes are given only for firm matches. The listing skips clone size in some rows; elsewhere it reads once, few, many or a size class.

>TRBJ2-7|NA|14|TRBV4-1|NA
TGCGCCAGCAGCCAAGAGTCGGTCCTGGCCGAGCAGTACTTC
CASSQESVLAEQYF
>TRBJ1-1|once|15|TRBV7-9|NA
TGTGCCAGCAGCTTAGATAGGTTCATGAACACTGAAGCTTTCTTT
CASSLDRFMNTEAFF
>TRBJ2-7|once|13|TRBV19|NA
TGTGCCAGTAGTACAAGCGCGTCCTACGAGCAGTACTTC
CASSTSASYEQYF
>TRBJ2-1|NA|16|TRBV27|NA
TGTGCCAGCAGTTTATCGGACACACTAAGCAGAAATGAGCAGTTCTTC
CASSLSDTLSRNEQFF
>TRBJ2-7|NA|15|TRBV6-1|NA
TGTGCCAGCAGTGAATTGGGACACGTCTCCTACGAGCAGTACTTC
CASSELGHVSYEQYF
>TRBJ2-1|NA|13|TRBV4-1|NA
TGCGCCAGCAGCCAAGTAAGCTATAATGAGCAGTTCTTC
CASSQVSYNEQFF
>TRBJ1-5|NA|14|TRBV7-9|TRBD1
TGTGCCAGCAGCTTCGGGACAGGGAGTCAGCCCCAGCATTTT
CASSFGTGSQPQHF
>TRBJ1-2|NA|14|TRBV15|TRBD1
TGTGCCACCAGCAGGACGACAGGGAACTATGGCTACACCTTC
CATSRTTGNYGYTF
>TRBJ2-7|NA|13|TRBV19|NA
TGTGCCAGTAGTATAGGTGGTGGCTACGAGCAGTACTTC
CASSIGGGYEQYF
>TRBJ2-5|NA|17|TRBV5-1|TRBD1
TGCGCCAGCAGCTTGGCCGAAAACCAGGGGGATGAAGAGACCCAGTACTTC
CASSLAENQGDEETQYF
>TRBJ1-5|NA|15|TRBV19|NA
TGTGCCAGTAGTATCGGGGGGGTTGGCAATCAGCCCCAGCATTTT
CASSIGGVGNQPQHF
>TRBJ2-7|NA|15|TRBV11-2|NA
TGTGCCAGCAGCTTAGCCCCAGCGGGGACAAACGAGCAGTACTTC
CASSLAPAGTNEQYF
>TRBJ2-7|NA|14|TRBV4-1|TRBD2
TGCGCCAGCAGCCACGGGACTAGTTTGTACGAGCAGTACTTC
CASSHGTSLYEQYF
>TRBJ2-4|NA|15|TRBV27|NA
TGTGCCAGCAGTCCCGGGTTCCCTGCAAAAAACATTCAGTACTTC
CASSPGFPAKNIQYF
>TRBJ2-7|NA|14|TRBV19|TRBD1
TGTGCCAGTAGCCCCGGGACAGGTGCCTACGAGCAGTACTTC
CASSPGTGAYEQYF
>TRBJ1-3|NA|16|TRBV7-9|NA
TGTGCCAGCAGCTTAGCGCTTGGGACCTCAGGAAACACCATATATTTT
CASSLALGTSGNTIYF
>TRBJ2-1|few|13|TRBV4-1|TRBD1
TGCGCCAGCAGCCTTTACAGGGGTAATGAGCAGTTCTTC
CASSLYRGNEQFF
>TRBJ2-1|NA|14|TRBV6-4|NA
TGTGCCAGCAGTAGCTATCTAGCGTTCAATGAGCAGTTCTTC
CASSSYLAFNEQFF
>TRBJ2-5|NA|15|TRBV7-2|NA
TGTGCCAGCAGCTTAGATCCAGCGGGCCAAGAGACCCAGTACTTC
CASSLDPAGQETQYF
>TRBJ2-3|NA|16|TRBV2|TRBD2
TGTGCCAGCAGGGAGAGACTAGCGGCCGTGCCAGATACGCAGTATTTT
CASRERLAAVPDTQYF
>TRBJ2-3|NA|17|TRBV9|TRBD2
TGTGCCAGCAGCGTAGGATCGGGAGGGCCTCCCACAGATACGCAGTATTTT
CASSVGSGGPPTDTQYF
>TRBJ2-7|NA|14|TRBV9|NA
TGTGCCAGCAGCCCCAGCCCCCGAGGTGGTGAGCAGTACTTC
CASSPSPRGGEQYF
>TRBJ2-2|NA|16|TRBV7-9|TRBD1
TGTGCCAGCAGCGGCAACAGGGGGCCGAGCACCGGGGAGCTGTTTTTT
CASSGNRGPSTGELFF
>TRBJ1-4|NA|13|TRBV27|NA
TGTGCCAGCTTGGACAGCCTTAGGGAAAAACTGTTTTTT
CASLDSLREKLFF
>TRBJ2-7|NA|20|TRBV4-1|TRBD2
TGCGCCAGCAGTCCATCCCTGGCGGGGGGGCAAGGGCGAGGCGCCTACGAGCAGTACTTC
CASSPSLAGGQGRGAYEQYF
>TRBJ1-2|NA|18|TRBV11-2|TRBD1
TGTGCCAGCAGTTCAAATAATCTCCCGGGACAGACCGTTTATGGCTACACCTTC
CASSSNNLPGQTVYGYTF
>TRBJ2-3|NA|12|TRBV19|NA
TGTGCCAGTAGGGTATCCGCAGATACGCAGTATTTT
CASRVSADTQYF
>TRBJ1-5|NA|16|TRBV7-8|NA
TGTGCCAGCAGTACCCGGGGGGCCGATAGCAATCAGCCCCAGCATTTT
CASSTRGADSNQPQHF
>TRBJ2-7|NA|14|TRBV5-6|TRBD1
TGTGCCAGCAGCTTGGGGCAGGGGGTCTACGAGCAGTACTTC
CASSLGQGVYEQYF
>TRBJ2-7|NA|13|TRBV6-6|NA
TGTGCCAGCAGTTCTGACAGGTGGTACGAGCAGTACTTC
CASSSDRWYEQYF
>TRBJ1-1|NA|14|TRBV2|NA
TGTGCCAGCAGTCAGGGCAGGTTGGACACTGAAGCTTTCTTT
CASSQGRLDTEAFF
>TRBJ1-2|NA|13|TRBV15|NA
TGTGCCACCAGCATTTCAGGGCACTATGGCTACACCTTC
CATSISGHYGYTF
>TRBJ2-1|NA|15|TRBV15|TRBD2
TGTGCCACCAGCTACGTGGGGGGGGGCTACAATGAGCAGTTCTTC
CATSYVGGGYNEQFF
>TRBJ1-3|NA|16|TRBV21-1|NA
TGTGCCAGCACCCTAAGACGGGAACCCCAAGAAAACACCATATATTTT
CASTLRREPQENTIYF
>TRBJ2-7|NA|13|TRBV5-5|TRBD1
TGTGCCAGCACCCCCGGGACAGGGGGCTATAGGTACTTC
CASTPGTGGYRYF
>TRBJ2-3|NA|14|TRBV18|NA
TGTGCCAGCTCACCGACAGACCGCACAGATACGCAGTATTTT
CASSPTDRTDTQYF
>TRBJ2-1|NA|14|TRBV29-1|TRBD1
TGCAGCGTTGAAGGAACAGGGGGGTACAATGAGCAGTTCTTC
CSVEGTGGYNEQFF
>TRBJ2-7|NA|13|TRBV27|NA
TGTGCCAGCAGCCCAGTGAGTCCCTACGAGCAGTACTTC
CASSPVSPYEQYF
>TRBJ2-7|NA|17|TRBV29-1|TRBD2
TGCAGCGTTGAGTTGGGGGGACTAGCGGGAGCAACCTACGAGCAGTACTTC
CSVELGGLAGATYEQYF
>TRBJ1-2|NA|15|TRBV6-5|TRBD1
TGTGCCAGCAGTAGACAGGGGTCAGGGTTCTATGGCTACACCTTC
CASSRQGSGFYGYTF
>TRBJ2-2|NA|14|TRBV28|NA
TGTGCCAGCGGGTCTCTTTTTGTTTCCGGGGAGCTGTTTTTT
CASGSLFVSGELFF